The next 21 T cell receptor beta chains were all read from a single sample in a study of blood T cell repertoires in COVID-19. Produced via immunoSEQ multiplex PCR; TCRdb's table is partial and in-frame only. The sample holds 300,000 or so clones, 65% to 90% seen once. The source material was PBMCs or T cells enriched from blood (not recorded which). The receptors were gathered from a woman aged 18-29 years who had recovered from COVID-19.

The chain links TRBV9 to TRBJ2-1, with 13 bases fitting TRBD2. The germline gives CDR1 SGDLS, CDR2 YYNGEE. V lost 3 bases and J lost 4; bases outside the gene matches: 7. The CDR3 is 17 residues long. The CDR3 reads CASSATLTSGGYNEQFF. CDR3 nucleotide sequence: TGTGCCAGCAGCGCAACTTTGACTAGCGGGGGGTACAATGAGCAGTTCTTC.

The chain combines TRBV1 with TRBJ2-7; TRBD1, as called in the table, went unchecked against the DNA. TRBV1 is deemed a pseudogene. The CDR3 has 18 amino acids. The CDR3 loop is CTSSPDRDRGPPSYEQYF. The CDR3 coding sequence is TGCACCAGCAGCCCGGACCGGGACAGGGGGCCCCCATCCTACGAGCAGTACTTC.

This chain uses TRBV5-6 with TRBJ2-1, with 11 bases that match TRBD2. In germline, CDR1 is SGHDT, CDR2 YYEEEE. V shed 3 bases, J shed 3 bases, and the junction held 5 bases outside the gene matches. The CDR3 loop spans 16 amino acids. This chain's CDR3 is CASSSLSGRDYNEQFF. CDR3 bases: TGTGCCAGCAGCTCCCTTAGCGGGAGGGACTACAATGAGCAGTTCTTC.

The chain recombines TRBV6-5 with TRBJ2-5; TRBD2 matches 10 bases. Germline CDR1 MNHEY, CDR2 SVGAGI. J was trimmed by 2 bases and V by 1 base; bases with no gene match: 4. This CDR3 comprises 16 residues. CDR3 DNA sequence: TGTGCCAGCAGTTACTTTAGCGGGGGGCCGCAAGAGACCCAGTACTTC. This translates into CASSYFSGGPQETQYF.

For the CDR3, the DNA is TGTGCCAGCAGCCCCGCCCATGGCCCACGCAGGGGGCGAGCCCAGCCCCAGCATTTT. Translating it yields CASSPAHGPRRGRAQPQHF. This sequence joins TRBV11-2 and TRBJ1-5, with 8 bases lining up with TRBD1. This CDR3 contains 19 residues. Germline assignment: CDR1 SGHAT and CDR2 FQNNGV. Germline trimming cut 5 bases from V and 7 bases from J; bases unmatched to any gene: 22.

As DNA, the CDR3 is TGCAGCGTTGAAGAAGGCGGTTTCAGGACAGTGGGTACTAACTATGGCTACACCTTC. Protein sequence: CSVEEGGFRTVGTNYGYTF. The chain recombines TRBV29-1 with TRBJ1-2, with a weak D call TRBD1 (6 bases). Trimming cost V 0 bases and J 0 bases, with 23 bases left between them. Germline V gene sequence: CDR1 SQVTM, CDR2 ANQGSEA. The CDR3 spans 19 residues.

The chain couples TRBV15 to TRBJ1-4, with 8 bases matching TRBD1. The length of the CDR3 is 15 residues. Germline CDR1 is LNHNV and CDR2 is YYDKDF (reference sequence). With 1 base clipped from V and 7 bases from J, the junction kept 5 bases outside the gene matches. The DNA for the CDR3 is TGTGCCACCAGCAGAGGTCTACAGGGGGGTGAAAAACTGTTTTTT. Amino acid sequence: CATSRGLQGGEKLFF.

Here the CDR3 reads CATKQGGRTEAFF. The CDR3 DNA reads TGTGCCACAAAACAGGGGGGACGGACTGAAGCTTTCTTT. The chain carries TRBV15 and TRBJ1-1; 8 nucleotides align to TRBD1. CDR1 and CDR2 (germline): LNHNV, YYDKDF (reference sequence). CDR3 length: 13 residues. V shed 9 bases and J 5 bases; nucleotides not matched to a gene: 8.

The chain uses TRBV10-3 and TRBJ2-7; 9 bases line up with TRBD1. Germline V gene lookup returns CDR1 ENHRY and CDR2 SYGVKD. V dropped 3 bases and J dropped 4; count of bases not matched to a gene: 10. There are 16 residues in the CDR3. The DNA for the CDR3 is TGTGCCATCAGTGAAACTCCGGGACAGGGTCCGTACGAGCAGTACTTC. Translating it yields CAISETPGQGPYEQYF.

The chain employs TRBV7-9 and TRBJ2-3, with TRBD2 identical over 8 bases. The CDR3 runs 18 residues. Unmatched junction bases numbered 20, after V lost 6 bases and J lost 6 bases. Germline V CDR1 and CDR2: SEHNR, FQNEAQ (reference sequence). CDR3 bases: TGTGCCAGCAGTTCCGCTGGCAGGGGAGGCGGGAGGTGGGATACGCAGTATTTT. As protein: CASSSAGRGGGRWDTQYF.

This clone came up a few times. In nucleotides, the CDR3 is TGTGCCAGCAGCTCCAGCGGTTCAACCGGGAGGGAGACCCAGTACTTC. This sequence encodes CASSSSGSTGRETQYF. The chain employs TRBV7-2 and TRBJ2-5, with 7 nucleotides matching TRBD2. The CDR3 length is 16 residues. The trim removed 4 bases at V and 5 bases at J, leaving 13 bases unmatched. The V gene's germline CDR1 is SGHTA and CDR2 FQGNSA.

V usage is TRBV3-1 (or the pseudogene TRBV3-2) and J usage is TRBJ1-5; 7 nucleotides line up with TRBD1. J gave up 5 bases and V 5 bases, and 6 bases lay outside the gene matches. The CDR3 extends over 14 amino acids. Germline assignment: CDR1 LGHDT and CDR2 YNNKEL (reference sequence). The CDR3 coding sequence is TGTGCCAGCAGCTCACAGGGGTTCGATCAGCCCCAGCATTTT. Its translation: CASSSQGFDQPQHF.

This chain joins TRBV10-3 and TRBJ2-1; 9 bases agree with TRBD1. Trimming at V came to 4 bases and at J to 9 bases, leaving 4 bases not matched to a gene. Germline values: CDR1 ENHRY, CDR2 SYGVKD. The CDR3 runs 13 residues. CDR3 bases: TGTGCCATCAGTGGTACAGGGGGCACTGAGCAGTTCTTC. This codes for CAISGTGGTEQFF.

The V gene is TRBV11-2, the J gene TRBJ2-7, with D possibly being TRBD2 (5 bases). Trimming took off 5 bases at V and 4 bases at J, with 12 bases between the two ends. Germline CDR1 SGHAT, CDR2 FQNNGV. This CDR3 is 13 amino acids long. This CDR3 is CASSPDLNYEQYF. CDR3 DNA: TGTGCCAGCAGCCCGGACTTGAATTACGAGCAGTACTTC.

This chain joins TRBV7-8 and TRBJ2-2; D not certain. Trimming took off 6 bases at V and 6 bases at J, with 11 bases between the two ends. CDR1 SGHVS and CDR2 FQNEAQ come from the germline V gene. CDR3 length equals 13 residues. In nucleotides, the CDR3 is TGTGCCAGCAGGCGCCTAGACGCCGGGGAGCTGTTTTTT. Translating it yields CASRRLDAGELFF.

V gene TRBV7-9 combines with J gene TRBJ1-1; D unclear. V lost 6 bases and J lost 0, with 20 bases in between. Germline CDR1 is SEHNR and CDR2 is FQNEAQ (reference sequence). The CDR3 has 17 residues. The CDR3 loop is CASRPDLGGLLNTEAFF. CDR3 bases: TGTGCCAGCAGGCCCGATCTTGGAGGGTTACTGAACACTGAAGCTTTCTTT.

The gene calls are TRBV5-1 and TRBJ1-2, with D maybe TRBD1 (6 bases). V lost 3 bases and J 4 bases, leaving 13 bases between the germline ends. In germline, CDR1 is SGHRS, CDR2 YFSETQ. The CDR3 length is 14 residues. The CDR3 sequence: CASSWNGQSYGYTF. The DNA for the CDR3 is TGCGCCAGCAGCTGGAATGGACAGAGCTATGGCTACACCTTC.

The rearrangement joins TRBV10-3 to TRBJ2-7, with 9 bases aligning to TRBD1. With 10 bases clipped from V and 2 bases from J, the junction kept 6 bases outside the gene matches. CDR1 and CDR2 from the germline V gene are ENHRY and SYGVKD. The CDR3 is 13 residues long. As DNA, the CDR3 is TGTGCCACTTGGACAGGGGCCCCCTACGAGCAGTACTTC. Residues: CATWTGAPYEQYF.

The V and J genes are TRBV5-4 and TRBJ2-6, with a tentative D call TRBD2 (6 bases). Deletions cut 0 bases from V and 2 bases from J, with 9 bases between. This CDR3 spans 16 amino acids. Germline V gene sequence: CDR1 SGHNT, CDR2 YYREEE (reference sequence). The CDR3 sequence: CASSLAGGTGANVLTF. The DNA of the CDR3 is TGTGCCAGCAGCTTGGCTGGGGGGACTGGGGCCAACGTCCTGACTTTC.

The genes are TRBV27 and TRBJ2-1; 10 nucleotides line up with TRBD2. The length of the CDR3 is 20 residues. Germline assignment: CDR1 MNHEY and CDR2 SMNVEV (reference sequence). V shed 4 bases and J 2 bases; nucleotides not matched to a gene: 17. The CDR3 region is CASSSPGLAPPGAAYNEQFF. The CDR3 DNA reads as TGTGCCAGCAGTTCTCCGGGACTAGCGCCACCCGGGGCGGCCTACAATGAGCAGTTCTTC.

The rearrangement joins TRBV5-8 to TRBJ1-2; the D is unclear. Between the trimmed V and J ends, which lost 1 base and 5 bases, there was a span of 12 bases. Germline V gene sequence: CDR1 SGHTS, CDR2 YDEGEE. This CDR3 comprises 14 residues. Here the CDR3 DNA reads TGTGCCAGCAGCTTGAACGGTGGTAGATATGGCTACACCTTC. Its translation: CASSLNGGRYGYTF.